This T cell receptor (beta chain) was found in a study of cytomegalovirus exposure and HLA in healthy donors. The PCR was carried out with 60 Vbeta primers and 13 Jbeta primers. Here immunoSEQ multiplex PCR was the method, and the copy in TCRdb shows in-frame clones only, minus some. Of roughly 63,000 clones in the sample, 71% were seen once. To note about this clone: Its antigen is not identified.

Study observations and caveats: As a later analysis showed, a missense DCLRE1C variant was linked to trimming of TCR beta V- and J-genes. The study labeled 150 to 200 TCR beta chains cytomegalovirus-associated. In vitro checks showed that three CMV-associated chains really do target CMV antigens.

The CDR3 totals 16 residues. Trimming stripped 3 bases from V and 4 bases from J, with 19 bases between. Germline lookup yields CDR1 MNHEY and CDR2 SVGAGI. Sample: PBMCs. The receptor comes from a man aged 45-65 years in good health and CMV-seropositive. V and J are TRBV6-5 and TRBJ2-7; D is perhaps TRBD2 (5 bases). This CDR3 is CASSYRSLGSGYEQYF. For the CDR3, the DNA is TGTGCCAGCAGTTATCGCTCTTTGGGATCGGGGTACGAGCAGTACTTC.